Listed here are 3 T cell receptor beta chains from one sample, sequenced in a study of T-cell reconstitution after alpha-beta-depleted transplantation in children. Unique molecular identifiers were used in preparing the TCRbeta library. MiXCR, run by TCRdb on the PCR reads, gives a single entry per CDR3 protein. This sample carries hundreds of thousands of distinct CDR3 sequences, 11% of them seen once, and the ten largest clones take 23%. Sequenced material: peripheral blood, taken 180 days after TCRalphabeta/CD19-depleted stem cell transplant. Source of these receptors: a male patient between 2 and 9 years old who had a stem cell transplant for chronic granulomatous disease, so the T cells may come from the graft donor.

This clonotype came up many times. The chain uses TRBV11-3 and TRBJ2-7; TRBD2 matches at 7 bases. Germline lookup yields CDR1 SGHNT and CDR2 YENEEA. The CDR3 runs to 14 residues. The ends lost 2 bases at V and 4 bases at J; junction bases unmatched: 5. The CDR3 nucleotides are TGTGCCAGCAGCTTAACTAGCGCCCTGTACGAGCAGTACTTC. Amino acid sequence: CASSLTSALYEQYF.

This clonotype was picked up many times. The chain is built from TRBV7-8 and TRBJ2-2; D perhaps matches TRBD2 (5 bases). CDR1 is SGHVS, CDR2 FQNEAQ, per germline. V lost 6 bases and J 0 bases, leaving 14 bases between the germline ends. The CDR3 sequence is 16 residues long. The CDR3, as DNA: TGTGCCAGCAGATCGGGGATGACCTCGAACACCGGGGAGCTGTTTTTT. Translation: CASRSGMTSNTGELFF.

This clonotype has at least ten counts. V and J are TRBV12-3 or TRBV12-4 and TRBJ1-2; a weak D match, TRBD1 (6 bases). The CDR3 is 14 residues long. Deletions cut 2 bases from V and 5 bases from J, with 12 bases between. The DNA of the CDR3 is TGTGCCAGCAGTTTATTAATTCAGGGGTATGGCTACACCTTC. This gives the protein CASSLLIQGYGYTF.